This T cell receptor beta chain was obtained from a study of T cells expressing NK-cell markers (dated by TCRdb to 2020 to 2022). Context from the whole study: About eight donors provided sorted CD3+CD56+NKG2C+, CD3+CD56+NKG2C- and CD3+CD56-NKG2C+ T-cell subsets, whose TCR beta-chain repertoires were profiled. Seven of the eight sequenced donors were HCMV-seropositive and one was HCMV-seronegative. All eight donors whose samples were sequenced were randomly selected healthy volunteers, three of them men and five women. Libraries were sequenced as 2 x 150 bp reads on Illumina HiSeq 2000/2500, MiSeq or NextSeq.

HCMV serostatus was determined by detecting HCMV-specific IgG in serum with a commercial ELISA kit. Ficoll density gradient centrifugation was used to isolate peripheral blood mononuclear cells from blood. TCRdb lists the instrument as Illumina HiSeq 2000. 5'RACE template switching, by which a universal primer site and unique molecular identifiers were added, was used to make TCR beta cDNA libraries. Synthesis of cDNA was primed from the TCR beta constant segment and was followed by two consecutive PCR amplification steps. The study's own analysis went as follows. MIGEC was used to demultiplex reads and group reads by UMI, and MiTCR was used to assemble and quantify clonotypes. Only TCR cDNA sequences supported by at least two reads were kept to exclude erroneous sequences. The tcR package was used for downstream repertoire analysis, with clonotypes matched between fractions based on CDR3 nucleotide sequence plus V segment. VDJmatch was used to annotate antigen specificity against VDJdb, with one amino acid substitution allowed in CDR3. TCRdb reprocessed the reads, so every CDR3 protein sequence counts as one entry and DNA is not shown. Clone size and V and J calls follow TCRdb, not the original study. This sample's clone table shows 500,000 to 600,000 distinct CDR3 sequences. Clones ranked in the top ten supply approximately 3.6% of the sample.

What the study reported, not specific to this receptor: Those dominant clonotypes were again the most abundant among CD3+CD56-NKG2C+ cells in a few donors, at roughly 28.3-60.1%. In 5 to 7 donors, the dominant CD3+CD56+NKG2C+ clonotypes were found to rank among the top 10 CD8+ clonotypes and to make up 1.0-7.0% of CD8+ T cells. It remained unclear whether the expanded NKG2C-expressing T cell clones were specific for HCMV antigens.

About this clonotype itself: What antigen it recognizes has not been identified.

Reading from cysteine to phenylalanine, the CDR3 counts 14 amino acids. DNA is not on record. The germline V gene (reference sequence) provides CDR1 DFQATT and CDR2 SNEGSKA. The V and J genes are TRBV20-1 and TRBJ2-1; the D call of TRBD1 rests on TCRdb alone, since no DNA is present to check it. The receptor's source is a young man in good health. Donor details come from another sample of the same person, matched by shared clones. The sequenced sample consisted of blood T cells: a sorted CD56 or NKG2C T cell subset, CD4+ or CD8+ T cells, or bulk PBMC T cells (not recorded which). The CDR3 protein: CSAPPVMGGNEQFF.